This TCR beta chain emerged from a study of T cell clones after liver transplantation. CDR1 is ENHRY and CDR2 is SYGVKD in the germline V gene. The CDR3 has 14 residues. The V gene end was trimmed by 5 bases and the J gene end by 5 bases; junction bases not matched to a gene: 5. TCRdb's copy holds only in-frame clones and misses some; the assay was immunoSEQ multiplex PCR. The data show about 120,000 clones, about nine tenths seen once. This rearrangement joins TRBV10-3 to TRBJ2-2; 7 bases map to TRBD2. The origin of this receptor is a human patient who received a liver transplant. Some of these T cells may belong to the graft donor. The material sequenced was CD4+ T cells from blood, taken 12 months after liver transplant. CDR3 in amino acids: CAISPGEGTGELFF. CDR3 nucleotide sequence: TGTGCCATCAGTCCCGGGGAGGGGACCGGGGAGCTGTTTTTT.